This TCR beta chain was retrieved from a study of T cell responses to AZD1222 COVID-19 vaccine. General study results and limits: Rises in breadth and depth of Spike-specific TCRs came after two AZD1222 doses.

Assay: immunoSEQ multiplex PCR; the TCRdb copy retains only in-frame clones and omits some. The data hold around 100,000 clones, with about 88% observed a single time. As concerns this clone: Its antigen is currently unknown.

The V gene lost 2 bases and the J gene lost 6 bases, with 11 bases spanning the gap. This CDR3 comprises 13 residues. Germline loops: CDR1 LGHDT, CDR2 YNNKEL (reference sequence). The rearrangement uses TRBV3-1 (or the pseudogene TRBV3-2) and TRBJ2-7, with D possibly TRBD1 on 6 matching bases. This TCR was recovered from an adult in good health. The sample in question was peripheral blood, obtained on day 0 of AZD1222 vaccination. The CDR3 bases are TGTGCCAGCAGCCAAATGACAGGAGGCGAGCAGTACTTC. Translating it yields CASSQMTGGEQYF.